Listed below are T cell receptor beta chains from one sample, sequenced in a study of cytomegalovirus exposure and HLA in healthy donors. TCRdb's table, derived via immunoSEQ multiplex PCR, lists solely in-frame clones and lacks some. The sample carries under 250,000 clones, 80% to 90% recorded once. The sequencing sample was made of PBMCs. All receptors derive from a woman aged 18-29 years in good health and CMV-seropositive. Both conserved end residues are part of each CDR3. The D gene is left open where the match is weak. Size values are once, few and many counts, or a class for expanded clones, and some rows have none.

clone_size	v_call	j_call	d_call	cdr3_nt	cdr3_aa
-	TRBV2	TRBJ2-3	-	TGTGCCAGCAGTGAAGCGGGAGGGGGAGATACGCAGTATTTT	CASSEAGGGDTQYF
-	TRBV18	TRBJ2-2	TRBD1	TGTGCCAGCTCACCACGACAGGGTCCCGCCAACACCGGGGAGCTGTTTTTT	CASSPRQGPANTGELFF
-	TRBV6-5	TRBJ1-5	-	TGTGCCAGCAGTTTAGCTTACTCCCTCAATCAGCCCCAGCATTTT	CASSLAYSLNQPQHF
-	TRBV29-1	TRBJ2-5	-	TGCAGCGTTGAAACAGTAAAAGAAACGGAGACCCAGTACTTC	CSVETVKETETQYF
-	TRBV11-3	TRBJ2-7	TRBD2	TGTGCCAGCAGCCCCGTAGGTAGCGGGATTGACGAGCAGTACTTC	CASSPVGSGIDEQYF
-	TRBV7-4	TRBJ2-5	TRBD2	TGTGCCAGCAGCCACGGGACTAGAGAGACCCAGTACTTC	CASSHGTRETQYF
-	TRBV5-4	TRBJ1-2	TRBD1	TGTGCCAGCAGCTTTGCAGGGGGCAGTGGCTACACCTTC	CASSFAGGSGYTF
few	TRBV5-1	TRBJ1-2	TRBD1	TGCGCCAGCAGCGAGACAGGGGGCTATGGCTACACCTTC	CASSETGGYGYTF
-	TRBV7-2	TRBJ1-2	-	TGTGCCAGCAGCTTAGGCTGGGGGGGCGCAGGATATGGCTACACCTTC	CASSLGWGGAGYGYTF
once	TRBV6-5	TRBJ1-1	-	TGTGCCAGCAGTTTACCGACTAGTAGGGGGAACACTGAAGCTTTCTTT	CASSLPTSRGNTEAFF
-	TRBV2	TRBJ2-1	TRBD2	TGTGCCAGCAGGGAACTAGCGGGAGGCTACAATGAGCAGTTCTTC	CASRELAGGYNEQFF
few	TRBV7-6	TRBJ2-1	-	TGTGCCAGCACCGAGACAGGTTACAATGAGCAGTTCTTC	CASTETGYNEQFF
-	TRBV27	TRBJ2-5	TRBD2	TGTGCCAGCTCACCCGGACTAGCGGGAGTTGATGAGACCCAGTACTTC	CASSPGLAGVDETQYF
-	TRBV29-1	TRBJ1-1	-	TGCAGCGTTGTAGGAGCTGAAGCTTTCTTT	CSVVGAEAFF
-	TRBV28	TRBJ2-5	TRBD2	TGTGCCAGCAGTTTCGTGCTAGCGGGAGGCGCGGGGGAGACCCAGTACTTC	CASSFVLAGGAGETQYF
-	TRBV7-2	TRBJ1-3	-	TGTGCCAGCAGCTCCATAAGACAGCTACTAAGAAACACCATATATTTT	CASSSIRQLLRNTIYF
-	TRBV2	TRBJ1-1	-	TGTGCCAGCAGTGCCTCGAACACTGAAGCTTTCTTT	CASSASNTEAFF
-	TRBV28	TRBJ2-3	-	TGTGCCAGCAGTTCCGGCACAGATACGCAGTATTTT	CASSSGTDTQYF
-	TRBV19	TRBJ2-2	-	TGTGCCAGTAAGGCTAGCAACACCGGGGAGCTGTTTTTT	CASKASNTGELFF
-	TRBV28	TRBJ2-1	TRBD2	TGTGGAGATATGAGGGCGGGAGTAGGCCCAGGAGAGCAGTTCTTC	CGDMRAGVGPGEQFF
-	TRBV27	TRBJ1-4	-	TGTGCCAGCAGTTTAAATACCCCCAGTGAGGGTGAAAAACTGTTTTTT	CASSLNTPSEGEKLFF
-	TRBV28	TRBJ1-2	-	TGTGCCAGCTCCCCGGGGAGGGCCGCCGCTAGCTATGGCTACACCTTC	CASSPGRAAASYGYTF
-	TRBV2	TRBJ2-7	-	TGTGCCAGCATCCCCCGCGGTCGGCTCGAGCAGTACTTC	CASIPRGRLEQYF
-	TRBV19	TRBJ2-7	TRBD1	TGTGCCAGTACCCCCGGACAGGGTGGCTACGAGCAGTACTTC	CASTPGQGGYEQYF
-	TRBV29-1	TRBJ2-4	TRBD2	TGCAGCGGCCGGACTAGCGCAAACATTCAGTACTTC	CSGRTSANIQYF
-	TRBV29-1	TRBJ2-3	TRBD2	TGCAGCGTTGTTTTGGGGGAGGGCCCCCCAGATACGCAGTATTTT	CSVVLGEGPPDTQYF
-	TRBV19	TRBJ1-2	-	TGTGCCAGTAGAATGGACACCAACTATGGCTACACCTTC	CASRMDTNYGYTF
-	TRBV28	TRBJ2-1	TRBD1	TGTGCCAGCAGCTACGGGGACAGGGGTAACGGTATGGACAATGAGCAGTTCTTC	CASSYGDRGNGMDNEQFF
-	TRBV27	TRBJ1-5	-	TGTGCCAGCAGTTTAGCTGGGGCTCAGCCCCAGCATTTT	CASSLAGAQPQHF
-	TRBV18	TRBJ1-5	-	TGTGCCAGCTCATCAGATAGCAATCAGCCCCAGCATTTT	CASSSDSNQPQHF
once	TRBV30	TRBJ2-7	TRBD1	TGTGCCTCTCAAGGGGGCTTAGCCTACGAGCAGTACTTC	CASQGGLAYEQYF
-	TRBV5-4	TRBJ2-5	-	TGTGCCAGCAGCGGACCGGGACTGAGGGAAGAGACCCAGTACTTC	CASSGPGLREETQYF
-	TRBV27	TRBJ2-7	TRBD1	TGTGCCAGCAGTGGGGGCGGGACAGGGGTTTACGAGCAGTACTTC	CASSGGGTGVYEQYF
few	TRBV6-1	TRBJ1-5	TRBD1	TGTGCCAGCAGTGAAGTTAGGACAGGAGGGCCACAGCCCCAGCATTTT	CASSEVRTGGPQPQHF
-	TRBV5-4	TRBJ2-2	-	TGTGCCAGCAGCTTGACAGGGTCCGGGGAGCTGTTTTTT	CASSLTGSGELFF
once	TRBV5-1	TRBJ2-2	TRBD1	TGCGCCAGCAGCCTCGGGACAGCTACGAACACCGGGGAGCTGTTTTTT	CASSLGTATNTGELFF
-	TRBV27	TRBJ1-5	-	TGTGCCAGCAGTTTACGGGGGGCGTTACAGCCCCAGCATTTT	CASSLRGALQPQHF
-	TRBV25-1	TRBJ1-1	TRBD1	TGTGCCAGCAGTGCCCCGGACAGGGGATTTCCTTTCTTT	CASSAPDRGFPFF
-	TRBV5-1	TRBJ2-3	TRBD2	TGCGCCAGCAGCTTGGGCCTGATTCAAAGCGGGAGAGATACGCAGTATTTT	CASSLGLIQSGRDTQYF
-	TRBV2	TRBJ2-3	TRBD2	TGTGCCAGCAGTAATGATCTAGCGGGATACACAGATACGCAGTATTTT	CASSNDLAGYTDTQYF
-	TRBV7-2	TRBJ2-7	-	TGTGCCAGCGCTTCATCAAGCGGGTTTTCCTACGAGCAGTACTTC	CASASSSGFSYEQYF
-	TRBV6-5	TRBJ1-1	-	TGTGCCAGCAGCCCCTTAATGAACACTGAAGCTTTCTTT	CASSPLMNTEAFF
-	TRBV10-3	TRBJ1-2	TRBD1	TGTGCCATCAGCTGGACAGGGAGTGATGGCTACACCTTC	CAISWTGSDGYTF
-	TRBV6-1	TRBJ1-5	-	TGTGCCAGCGAAGCGCGGAGAGTGGGCAATCAGCCCCAGCATTTT	CASEARRVGNQPQHF
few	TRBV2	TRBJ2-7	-	TGTGCCAGCATGCGAGAGGGTTGGTACGAGCAGTACTTC	CASMREGWYEQYF
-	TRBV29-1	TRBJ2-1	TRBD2	TGCAGCATTGACGAGGGACTAGCGGGCTCCCGCTCCTACAATGAGCAGTTCTTC	CSIDEGLAGSRSYNEQFF
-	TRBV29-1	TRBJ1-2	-	TGCAGCGTTGACAACGGGCCGGGACACAACTATGGCTACACCTTC	CSVDNGPGHNYGYTF